This T cell receptor beta chain originates from a study of cytomegalovirus exposure and HLA in healthy donors. The PCR contained 60 Vbeta and 13 Jbeta primers. Sequencing was performed with immunoSEQ multiplex PCR; in TCRdb, only in-frame clones are kept and a portion is missing. The table includes about 150,000 clones, about four fifths detected once. The CDR3 is 14 amino acids. Germline-derived CDR1 and CDR2 are SGHRS and YFSETQ. V lost 3 bases to trimming and J lost 1 base; unmatched junction nucleotides: 3. Overall study findings and caveats: According to a later analysis, most TCR beta chains associated with CMV appeared HLA-restricted. Highest at DRB1 and lowest at HLA-C, TCR association rates differed among HLA loci in a later analysis.

Sampled while nominally healthy, donors likely had unrecorded immune exposures. Concerning this clone itself: Its antigen is not known. At the DNA level, this CDR3 is encoded by other sequences in the same sample as well.

The V and J genes are TRBV5-1 and TRBJ1-1; 7 bases are a match to TRBD1. This sequence was found in a girl aged 10-17 years in good health and CMV-seropositive. Sequencing was performed on PBMCs. CDR3 coding DNA: TGCGCCAGCAGCTCGGGGACAGCGAACACTGAAGCTTTCTTT. Translation: CASSSGTANTEAFF.